A single sample is the source of the 32 T cell receptor beta chains below, sequenced in a study of T-cell reconstitution after alpha-beta-depleted transplantation in children. Unique molecular identifiers were incorporated into the prepared TCRbeta library. TCRdb re-analysed the PCR reads in MiXCR, keeping a single row per CDR3 protein. Of about 600,000 distinct CDR3 sequences listed, 23% are singletons. The starting material was PBMCs, mostly from graft donor cells, obtained 360 days after TCRalphabeta/CD19-depleted stem cell transplant. These receptors all come from a boy under three years old who had a stem cell transplant for acute myeloid leukemia, so the T cells may come from the graft donor.

This chain joins TRBV7-9 and TRBJ2-1, with 11 bases lining up with TRBD2. Germline trimming cut 2 bases from V and 5 bases from J; bases unmatched to any gene: 5. The CDR3 extends over 16 amino acids. The germline V gene has CDR1 SEHNR and CDR2 FQNEAQ (reference sequence). The CDR3 spells CASSLTTSGDHNEQFF. The CDR3 nucleotides read TGTGCCAGCAGCTTAACGACTAGCGGGGACCACAATGAGCAGTTCTTC.

The chain links TRBV27 to TRBJ2-2; TRBD1 agrees at 9 bases. The ends lost 2 bases at V and 8 bases at J; junction bases unmatched: 9. This CDR3 spans 16 amino acids. The V gene's germline CDR1 is MNHEY and CDR2 SMNVEV (reference sequence). As DNA, the CDR3 is TGTGCCAGCAGTTTACCACCGGGACAGGGCCCTGGGGAGCTGTTTTTT. Its protein is CASSLPPGQGPGELFF.

A remark on this clonotype: A single base separates this from a much larger clone, so it may be a read error. The chain combines TRBV20-1 with TRBJ2-2, with TRBD1 matching over 8 bases. The CDR3 totals 17 residues. Germline CDR1 is DFQATT and CDR2 is SNEGSKA (reference sequence). Losses at the gene ends were 1 base for V and 6 bases for J; bases not matched to a gene: 13. CDR3 sequence: CSARGYRGAFNAGELFF. The CDR3 coding sequence is TGCAGTGCTAGAGGCTACAGGGGGGCGTTTAACGCCGGGGAGCTGTTTTTT.

This clonotype occurred many times. This chain links TRBV7-2 with TRBJ2-3; D is possibly TRBD1 or TRBD2 (6 bases each). The CDR3 has 14 amino acids. Germline V lookup: CDR1 SGHTA, CDR2 FQGNSA. The V end lost 1 base, the J end lost 3 bases, and 8 bases lay between the germline ends. The CDR3 spells CASSLGGATDTQYF. In DNA form, the CDR3 reads TGTGCCAGCAGCTTAGGGGGGGCGACAGATACGCAGTATTTT.

V gene TRBV11-2 combines with J gene TRBJ2-4, with 12 positions matching TRBD2. This CDR3 is 18 amino acids long. The V gene end was trimmed by 5 bases and the J gene end by 0 bases; junction bases not matched to a gene: 8. CDR1 and CDR2 from the germline V gene are SGHAT and FQNNGV. Written as DNA, the CDR3 is TGTGCCAGCAGCCGAGGGACTAGCGGGTCCCTAGCCAAAAACATTCAGTACTTC. It specifies CASSRGTSGSLAKNIQYF.

In its sample, this clonotype was seen a few times. The rearrangement links TRBV20-1 to TRBJ2-1; 9 bases are shared with TRBD2. Germline V gives CDR1 DFQATT, CDR2 SNEGSKA (reference sequence). Trimming at V came to 3 bases and at J to 6 bases, leaving 3 bases not matched to a gene. The CDR3 contains 13 residues. This CDR3 is CSARLLAGNEQFF. In nucleotides, the CDR3 is TGCAGTGCTAGGCTACTAGCGGGCAATGAGCAGTTCTTC.

This clonotype has a handful of counts. This chain uses TRBV30 with TRBJ2-6; possibly TRBD1 for D (5 bases). Trimming removed 1 base at V and 0 bases at J, with 10 bases between. CDR1 GTSNPN and CDR2 SVGIG come from the germline V gene (reference sequence). The CDR3 sequence is 16 residues long. The CDR3 DNA sequence: TGTGCCTGGAGTGAGGGGCCATACTCTGGGGCCAACGTCCTGACTTTC. Its translation is CAWSEGPYSGANVLTF.

This clonotype was counted a few times. The V call is TRBV7-8, the J call TRBJ1-3; D call uncertain. CDR1 and CDR2 from the germline V gene are SGHVS and FQNEAQ. The CDR3 is made up of 13 amino acids. Trimming removed 5 bases from V and 4 bases from J, with 9 bases in between. The CDR3 here is CASSPTLGNTIYF. The CDR3 coding sequence is TGTGCCAGCAGCCCGACCCTGGGAAACACCATATATTTT.

This clonotype was observed a handful of times. The chain combines TRBV20-1 with TRBJ2-7; TRBD2 matches 11 bases. The V gene's germline CDR1 is DFQATT and CDR2 SNEGSKA (reference sequence). The V gene end was trimmed by 1 base and the J gene end by 4 bases; junction bases not matched to a gene: 9. CDR3 length: 16 residues. CDR3 DNA sequence: TGCAGTGCTAGAGTTCTAGCGGGGGGCTTAAGATACGAGCAGTACTTC. This codes for CSARVLAGGLRYEQYF.

There are many counts of this clonotype. This chain links TRBV7-2 with TRBJ2-5; TRBD1 agrees at 11 bases. V was clipped by 4 bases and J by 2 bases; unmatched bases: 9. CDR3 length equals 17 residues. Looked up from germline, CDR1 is SGHTA and CDR2 is FQGNSA. CDR3 protein: CASSYSGQGALQETQYF. CDR3 coding DNA: TGTGCCAGCAGCTACTCCGGACAGGGGGCCTTACAAGAGACCCAGTACTTC.

This clonotype was picked up a small number of times. This chain uses TRBV29-1 with TRBJ2-3, with 7 positions matching TRBD2. There are 13 residues in the CDR3. Looked up from germline, CDR1 is SQVTM and CDR2 is ANQGSEA. V lost 6 bases, J lost 2 bases, and 5 bases stayed unmatched. The CDR3 coding sequence is TGCAGCGTGGGGGGGGTGGTCACAGATACGCAGTATTTT. It translates to CSVGGVVTDTQYF.

This clonotype was counted only a few times. This chain links TRBV6-5 with TRBJ2-3; no clear D gene. CDR1 is MNHEY and CDR2 is SVGAGI in the germline V gene. The CDR3 runs 15 residues. V shed 4 bases and J shed 1 base, with 12 bases lying between them. CDR3 bases: TGTGCCAGCAGTTGGAGAAGTGAGGGCACAGATACGCAGTATTTT. Its translation: CASSWRSEGTDTQYF.

In its sample, this clonotype was seen a few times. The J gene is TRBJ1-1, the V gene TRBV10-3, with 9 positions matching TRBD1. V was pared by 2 bases and J by 5 bases, with 3 bases of the junction left unmatched. Germline values: CDR1 ENHRY, CDR2 SYGVKD. The CDR3 spans 14 residues. DNA of the CDR3: TGTGCCATCAGTGAGCGGGACAGGGATACTGAAGCTTTCTTT. Its protein is CAISERDRDTEAFF.

This clonotype was seen repeatedly, ten times or more. The rearrangement uses TRBV27 and TRBJ2-1, with 9 nucleotides matching TRBD1. V shed 0 bases and J 2 bases; nucleotides not matched to a gene: 20. CDR1 and CDR2 from the germline V gene are MNHEY and SMNVEV (reference sequence). CDR3 length: 22 amino acids. As DNA, the CDR3 is TGTGCCAGCAGTTTATCCCAGTACCGGGACAGGGTTCGAGGGGGTACCTACAATGAGCAGTTCTTC. Encoded protein: CASSLSQYRDRVRGGTYNEQFF.

The rearrangement joins TRBV9 to TRBJ1-2; weak D call: TRBD1 (5 bases). The CDR3 has 13 amino acids. Looked up from germline, CDR1 is SGDLS and CDR2 is YYNGEE. The ends were cut back, 2 bases at V and 3 bases at J, with 8 bases in the middle. The CDR3 protein is CASSVGRDYGYTF. The CDR3 nucleotides read TGTGCCAGCAGCGTGGGCAGGGACTATGGCTACACCTTC.

The rearrangement uses TRBV2 and TRBJ2-5; the D gene is possibly TRBD2 (5 bases). V gave up 8 bases and J gave up 2 bases, with 12 bases separating them. Germline CDR1 and CDR2: SNHLY and FYNNEI. The CDR3 runs 13 residues. The CDR3: CASALEAQETQYF. For the CDR3, the DNA is TGTGCCAGCGCCTTGGAGGCACAAGAGACCCAGTACTTC.

The chain couples TRBV7-2 to TRBJ1-4; D is unresolved. CDR3 length equals 12 residues. V lost 6 bases to trimming and J lost 5 bases, with 7 bases between them. Germline V CDR1 and CDR2: SGHTA, FQGNSA. The CDR3 protein is CASSRTNEKLFF. The CDR3 DNA sequence: TGTGCCAGCAGTCGGACCAATGAAAAACTGTTTTTT.

V gene TRBV11-2 combines with J gene TRBJ2-1; D gene unclear. CDR1 and CDR2 (germline): SGHAT, FQNNGV. The CDR3 runs to 14 residues. V dropped 4 bases and J dropped 8 bases, with 15 bases sitting between them. The DNA of the CDR3 is TGTGCCAGCAGCTCCACACCTGCATTGGATGAGCAGTTCTTC. Translation: CASSSTPALDEQFF.

The J gene is TRBJ1-1, the V gene TRBV5-4, with D possibly TRBD1 on 5 matching bases. Between the trimmed V and J ends, which lost 5 bases and 2 bases, there was a span of 13 bases. CDR1 is SGHNT and CDR2 is YYREEE in the germline V gene (reference sequence). CDR3 length equals 14 residues. DNA of the CDR3: TGTGCCAGCAGACCATCCGGGACCAACACTGAAGCTTTCTTT. Protein: CASRPSGTNTEAFF.

This clonotype was counted many times. The rearrangement uses TRBV6-1 and TRBJ2-7; TRBD1 matches 8 bases. Germline V lookup: CDR1 MNHNS, CDR2 SASEGT. The CDR3 sequence is 13 residues long. Trimming removed 6 bases from V and 6 bases from J; junction bases left unmatched: 7. CDR3 coding DNA: TGTGCCAGCAGCGGACAGGGATGGGGCGAGCAGTACGTC. Protein sequence: CASSGQGWGEQYV.

The gene calls are TRBV29-1 and TRBJ1-6; D not resolved. CDR3 size: 13 residues. V was trimmed by 8 bases and J by 10 bases, leaving 18 bases between them. The germline CDR1 and CDR2 sequences are SQVTM and ANQGSEA. The CDR3 DNA reads as TGCAGCCCACCCCGGCCGGATGGGTCACCCCTCCACTTT. Protein sequence: CSPPRPDGSPLHF.

This clonotype is a singleton in its sample. The chain has TRBV6-1 and TRBJ2-2; no clear D. The V end lost 2 bases, the J end lost 5 bases, and 15 bases lay between the germline ends. The V gene's germline CDR1 is MNHNS and CDR2 SASEGT. This CDR3 region has 16 residues. The CDR3 DNA sequence: TGTGCCAGCAGTGAATCGAAGGTTCGAACAACCGGGGAGCTGTTTTTT. The encoded protein is CASSESKVRTTGELFF.

At least ten counts were recorded for this clonotype. The chain links TRBV20-1 to TRBJ2-5; D remains ambiguous. From germline, CDR1 is DFQATT and CDR2 SNEGSKA (reference sequence). The V gene lost 5 bases and the J gene lost 4 bases, with 5 bases spanning the gap. The CDR3 covers 10 residues. The CDR3: CSAGRETQYF. CDR3 nucleotide sequence: TGCAGTGCTGGTAGAGAGACCCAGTACTTC.

The chain links TRBV4-3 to TRBJ2-5, with 12 nucleotides matching TRBD2. J was trimmed by 2 bases and V by 2 bases; bases with no gene match: 3. The CDR3 extends over 16 amino acids. Per the germline V gene, CDR1 is LGHNA and CDR2 is YSLEER. CDR3 protein: CASSQRLAGVQETQYF. For the CDR3, the DNA is TGCGCCAGCAGCCAAAGACTAGCGGGGGTTCAAGAGACCCAGTACTTC.

In this sample, this clonotype turned up a few times. The V and J genes are TRBV4-2 and TRBJ1-1; D unclear. The CDR3 loop spans 14 amino acids. Trimming removed 2 bases from V and 0 bases from J, with 7 bases in between. Germline CDR1 is LGHNA and CDR2 is YNFKEQ. The CDR3 sequence: CASSQTGLNTEAFF. DNA for the CDR3: TGTGCCAGCAGCCAAACGGGATTGAACACTGAAGCTTTCTTT.

This clonotype has at least ten counts. V gene TRBV29-1 combines with J gene TRBJ2-5; 7 bases line up with TRBD1. V dropped 1 base and J dropped 4; count of bases not matched to a gene: 9. Germline V CDR1 and CDR2: SQVTM, ANQGSEA. This CDR3 contains 15 residues. The CDR3 DNA follows: TGCAGCGTTGAAGGGAAGACAGGGTCCTCAGAGACCCAGTACTTC. Its translation: CSVEGKTGSSETQYF. Full variable domain (remainder filled in from reference TRBV29-1 and TRBJ2-5): SAVISQKPSRDICQRGTSLTIQCQVDSQVTMMFWYRQQPGQSLTLIATANQGSEATYESGFVIDKFPISRPNLTFSTLTVSNMSPEDSSIYLCSVEGKTGSSETQYFGPGTRLLVL.

The table lists this clonotype with a few counts. The genes are TRBV2 and TRBJ2-7, with a possible D match to TRBD2 (6 bases). Germline V gives CDR1 SNHLY, CDR2 FYNNEI. Trimming left V 4 bases short and J 0 bases short, with 13 bases between. The CDR3 spans 15 residues. In DNA form, the CDR3 reads TGTGCCAGCAGTGGGGACTCCTGGAGCTCCTACGAGCAGTACGTC. Amino acids: CASSGDSWSSYEQYV.

This clonotype was seen a few times. The gene calls are TRBV24-1 and TRBJ2-7; TRBD1 is a possible D gene (6 bases). The CDR3 is made up of 13 amino acids. CDR1 is KGHDR and CDR2 is SFDVKD in the germline V gene. The V and J ends lost 4 bases and 6 bases respectively, with 12 bases between them. The CDR3 here is CATSDPTGPEQYF. The DNA for the CDR3 is TGTGCCACCAGTGACCCGACAGGCCCCGAGCAGTACTTC.

As to this clonotype: The CDR3 does not close with the conserved phenylalanine or tryptophan, likely indicating a read error. The CDR3, as DNA: TGCAGTGCACATAGGGGGGGCGAGCAGTACTGC. Translating gives CSAHRGGEQYC. The chain recombines TRBV20-1 with TRBJ2-7; D may be TRBD2 (7 bases). The CDR3 runs to 11 residues. Per the germline V gene, CDR1 is DFQATT and CDR2 is SNEGSKA (reference sequence). V was cut by 6 bases and J by 6 bases, with 12 bases left in between.

This clonotype came up a few times. The V call is TRBV7-2, the J call TRBJ2-2; D gene ambiguous. The CDR3 extends over 12 amino acids. V was pared by 4 bases and J by 8 bases, with 8 bases between. CDR1 SGHTA and CDR2 FQGNSA come from the germline V gene. As DNA, the CDR3 is TGTGCCAGCAGCTCCACGGTGGGGGAGCTGTTTTTT. Amino acids: CASSSTVGELFF.

The rearrangement links TRBV20-1 to TRBJ2-7; the D gene is possibly TRBD1 (5 bases). V shed 3 bases and J shed 4 bases, with 13 bases lying between them. There are 13 residues in the CDR3. CDR1 is DFQATT and CDR2 is SNEGSKA in the germline V gene (reference sequence). The DNA of the CDR3 is TGCAGTGCTAGTCGGCAGGGCTTGTACGAGCAGTACGTC. Translating it yields CSASRQGLYEQYV.

J is TRBJ1-1 and V is TRBV2; no clear D gene. V lost 8 bases to trimming and J lost 2 bases, with 12 bases between them. CDR3 length: 13 amino acids. From germline, CDR1 is SNHLY and CDR2 FYNNEI. This chain's CDR3 is CASGRQRNTEAFF. The CDR3 DNA reads as TGTGCCAGCGGACGGCAGAGAAACACTGAAGCTTTCTTT. The full variable domain, completed using reference TRBV2 and TRBJ1-1, is EPEVTQTPSHQVTQMGQEVILRCVPISNHLYFYWYRQILGQKVEFLVSFYNNEISEKSEIFDDQFSVERPDGSNFTLKIRSTKLEDSAMYFCASGRQRNTEAFFGQGTRLTVV.